One sample yielded the 2 T cell receptor beta chains listed below, sequenced in a study of blood T cell repertoires in COVID-19. Measured with immunoSEQ multiplex PCR; TCRdb has only the in-frame clones, and not every one. The sample holds around 300,000 clones, roughly 89% seen once. Material: PBMCs or T cells enriched from blood (not recorded which). The receptor set was obtained from a woman aged 35 to 49 who had recovered from COVID-19.

The rearrangement uses TRBV7-9 and TRBJ2-6, with a possible D match to TRBD1 (6 bases). CDR1 is SEHNR and CDR2 is FQNEAQ in the germline V gene (reference sequence). The CDR3 is 18 residues long. Trimming shortened V by 5 bases and J by 0 bases, and 17 bases separated the two germline ends. The CDR3 nucleotides are TGTGCCAGCAGCCCTCACGGGGACATCGGCTCTGGGGCCAACGTCCTGACTTTC. Translated: CASSPHGDIGSGANVLTF.

The J gene is TRBJ1-3, the V gene TRBV7-2; 7 bases map to TRBD1. With 4 bases clipped from V and 0 bases from J, the junction kept 0 bases outside the gene matches. The CDR3 sequence is 14 residues long. Germline CDR1 is SGHTA and CDR2 is FQGNSA. This chain's CDR3 is CASSSGGSGNTIYF. In nucleotides, the CDR3 is TGTGCCAGCAGCTCAGGGGGCTCTGGAAACACCATATATTTT.